The 21 T cell receptor beta chains presented below share a single source sample, sequenced in a study of blood T cells in healthy people across ages (dated by TCRdb to 2013 to 2016). To prepare the library, 5' RACE was applied. The sample was run on an Illumina HiSeq 2500. The second PCR ran for about 6 to 11 cycles and used a J-beta primer mix along with a sample-barcoded 5' primer. Clones were called with MiXCR by TCRdb after fastp trimmed the public reads at Q25, and only in-frame beta chains were retained. CDR3 protein sequences are deduplicated, and each keeps its most common genes and DNA. Recorded for this sample are about 560,000 distinct CDR3 sequences; about 27% of them occurred a single time. The ten most abundant clones make up under 4.5% of the sample. These data also formed part of another study, on T cells of mothers and their children.

The sample was blood. These receptors all come from a boy aged 2 to 10 in good health.

The gene calls are TRBV5-1 and TRBJ2-3; TRBD2 matches at 8 bases. The junction had 10 bases not matched to a gene; V was cut back by 4 bases and J by 6 bases. The germline V gene has CDR1 SGHRS and CDR2 YFSETQ. This CDR3 comprises 15 residues. The CDR3 DNA sequence: TGCGCCAGCAGCGGATCCGGGACTAGTTCTGATACGCAGTATTTT. This codes for CASSGSGTSSDTQYF. The full variable domain, its missing parts supplied by reference TRBV5-1 and TRBJ2-3, is KAGVTQTPRYLIKTRGQQVTLSCSPISGHRSVSWYQQTPGQGLQFLFEYFSETQRNKGNFPGRFSGRQFSNSRSEMNVSTLELGDSALYLCASSGSGTSSDTQYFGPGTRLTVL.

V usage is TRBV7-2 and J usage is TRBJ2-3, with 8 bases lining up with TRBD2. The V segment lost 4 bases and the J segment 0 bases; nucleotides outside the gene matches: 6. The CDR3 loop spans 16 amino acids. Germline V gives CDR1 SGHTA, CDR2 FQGNSA. The CDR3 protein is CASSSHPSGSTDTQYF. The CDR3 DNA sequence: TGTGCCAGCAGCTCGCACCCTAGCGGGAGCACAGATACGCAGTATTTT.

This clonotype was counted between two and nine times. This chain connects TRBV20-1 to TRBJ2-5; 14 nucleotides agree with TRBD2. Near its end, the DNA agrees better with TRBJ2-1, so the J call may be wrong. The CDR3 sequence is 16 residues long. Germline CDR1 reads DFQATT; CDR2 reads SNEGSKA (reference sequence). CDR3 sequence (DNA): TGCAGTGCTAGAAACGTGGGACTAGCGGGAGTCAATGAGCAGTTCTTC. It is translated as CSARNVGLAGVNEQFF.

The chain has TRBV7-2 and TRBJ2-1, with a tentative D call TRBD2 (6 bases). V lost 5 bases, J lost 5 bases, and 13 bases lay in between. Germline-derived CDR1 and CDR2 are SGHTA and FQGNSA. The CDR3 sequence is 14 residues long. The CDR3 region has the DNA TGTGCCAGCAGCCCTCGACTAGGGAACAATGAGCAGTTCTTC. As protein: CASSPRLGNNEQFF.

This clonotype has a handful of counts. CDR3 sequence (DNA): TGTGCCAGCAGCGGCAACGGGGGTCCAACTAGCACAGATACGCAGTATTTT. Amino acid sequence: CASSGNGGPTSTDTQYF. This chain uses TRBV7-9 with TRBJ2-3, with D possibly being TRBD2 (6 bases). There are 17 residues in the CDR3. V lost 5 bases and J lost 0, with 18 bases in between. Per the germline V gene, CDR1 is SEHNR and CDR2 is FQNEAQ (reference sequence).

This rearrangement joins TRBV3-1 to TRBJ2-7; possible D gene TRBD2, 6 bases. This CDR3 spans 15 amino acids. Between the trimmed V and J ends, which lost 4 bases and 3 bases, there was a span of 16 bases. Germline V gene lookup returns CDR1 LGHDT and CDR2 YNNKEL (reference sequence). The chain's CDR3 is CASSPPLRGVYEQYF. In DNA form, the CDR3 reads TGTGCCAGCAGCCCCCCGTTGCGCGGGGTCTACGAGCAGTACTTC.

Of note for this clonotype: The junction and the germline gene differ at one end; a read error may be behind it. This chain uses TRBV6-2 or TRBV6-3 with TRBJ2-7; 7 bases agree with TRBD1. Per the germline V gene, CDR1 is MNHEY and CDR2 is SVGEGT. The CDR3 runs to 16 residues. The CDR3 protein is CASNVIDGTDHYEQYF. DNA for the CDR3: TGTGCCAGTAACGTTATAGACGGGACAGACCACTACGAGCAATACTTC.

This clonotype was detected only a few times. This chain connects TRBV7-9 to TRBJ2-5, with D uncertain. The end of the DNA aligns better with TRBJ2-7, so the J call may be wrong. The CDR3 is 15 amino acids. CDR1 is SEHNR, CDR2 FQNEAQ, per germline (reference sequence). CDR3 region: CASSLARTGRDEQYF. As DNA, the CDR3 is TGTGCCAGCAGCTTAGCTCGTACCGGTCGAGACGAGCAGTACTTC.

J is TRBJ1-1 and V is TRBV5-1; D gene ambiguous. V dropped 0 bases and J dropped 0 bases, with 12 bases sitting between them. The CDR3 loop spans 16 amino acids. The germline V gene has CDR1 SGHRS and CDR2 YFSETQ. CDR3 in DNA: TGCGCCAGCAGCTTGGAGCCAGGTAGGATGAACACTGAAGCTTTCTTT. It encodes CASSLEPGRMNTEAFF. Drawing the rest from reference TRBV5-1 and TRBJ1-1, the complete variable domain is KAGVTQTPRYLIKTRGQQVTLSCSPISGHRSVSWYQQTPGQGLQFLFEYFSETQRNKGNFPGRFSGRQFSNSRSEMNVSTLELGDSALYLCASSLEPGRMNTEAFFGQGTRLTVV.

The genes are TRBV6-5 and TRBJ2-5, with D perhaps matching TRBD2 (7 bases). The J call could be wrong; TRBJ2-1 is a better fit for the DNA end. The CDR3 is 13 amino acids. The V gene's germline CDR1 is MNHEY and CDR2 SVGAGI. CDR3 in DNA: TGTGCCAGCAGGGACGAGGGGGGGCTCCGGCAGTTCTTC. Amino acid sequence: CASRDEGGLRQFF.

This clonotype was counted only a few times. One junction end does not reproduce the germline sequence, and a read error may be involved. J is TRBJ2-1 and V is TRBV7-9; the match to TRBD2 covers 9 bases. From germline, CDR1 is SEHNR and CDR2 FQNEAQ (reference sequence). The CDR3 sequence is 16 residues long. The DNA for the CDR3 is TGCGCCAGCAGAAAGGGCCCCGGGACTAGCCCCCATGAGCAGTTCTTC. It yields the protein CASRKGPGTSPHEQFF.

The chain uses TRBV5-5 and TRBJ1-4; 10 bases fit TRBD1. Unmatched junction bases numbered 20, after V lost 4 bases and J lost 8 bases. The germline CDR1 and CDR2 sequences are SGHKS and YYEKEE (reference sequence). The CDR3 extends over 19 amino acids. The CDR3 sequence: CASSPRQGANWRRVEKLFF. The CDR3 DNA sequence: TGTGCCAGCAGCCCAAGACAGGGGGCGAATTGGCGGAGAGTAGAAAAACTGTTTTTT.

This clonotype has only a few counts. The gene calls are TRBV7-9 and TRBJ1-4; a possible D gene is TRBD1 (5 bases). CDR3 length: 14 amino acids. Germline CDR1 and CDR2: SEHNR and FQNEAQ (reference sequence). Trimming took off 5 bases at V and 8 bases at J, with 15 bases between the two ends. CDR3 sequence reads: CASSPADTREKLFF. In DNA, the CDR3 is TGTGCCAGCAGCCCCGCGGACACCAGGGAAAAACTGTTTTTT. The full variable domain, with the rest looked up from reference TRBV7-9 and TRBJ1-4, is DTGVSQNPRHKITKRGQNVTFRCDPISEHNRLYWYRQTLGQGPEFLTYFQNEAQLEKSRLLSDRFSAERPKGSFSTLEIQRTEQGDSAMYLCASSPADTREKLFFGSGTQLSVL.

The sample holds a few counts of this clonotype. V is TRBV29-1 and J is TRBJ2-5, with TRBD2 matching 11 bases. The end of the DNA aligns better with TRBJ2-7, so the J call may be wrong. There are 13 residues in the CDR3. Germline V gene data show CDR1 as SQVTM and CDR2 as ANQGSEA. The CDR3 loop reads CSVRLAGSYEQYF. For the CDR3, the DNA is TGCAGCGTCCGACTAGCGGGGTCCTACGAGCAGTACTTC.

CDR3 in amino acids: CARGTGNSPLHF. DNA for the CDR3: TGTGCCAGGGGTACCGGTAATTCACCCCTCCACTTT. The V gene is TRBV2, the J gene TRBJ1-6; D remains unclear. V was pared by 9 bases and J by 6 bases, with 9 bases between. The CDR3 has 12 residues. Per germline, CDR1 SNHLY and CDR2 FYNNEI.

This clonotype appeared a few times. This chain joins TRBV3-1 and TRBJ2-5, with D perhaps TRBD1 or TRBD2 (5 bases each). The tail of the sequence fits TRBJ2-1 better, so the J call may be wrong. The germline V gene has CDR1 LGHDT and CDR2 YNNKEL (reference sequence). The CDR3 spans 15 residues. CDR3 bases: TGTGCCAGCAGCCCCCCCGGGACCCGTGGGAGTGAGCAGTTCTTC. This sequence encodes CASSPPGTRGSEQFF.

V is TRBV4-3 and J is TRBJ2-7; no firm D call. Germline-derived CDR1 and CDR2 are LGHNA and YSLEER. Deletions cut 0 bases from V and 0 bases from J, with 9 bases between. The CDR3 extends over 15 amino acids. CDR3 protein: CASSQEVLPSYEQYF. The DNA of the CDR3 is TGCGCCAGCAGCCAAGAGGTACTGCCCTCCTACGAGCAGTACTTC.

This rearrangement joins TRBV3-1 to TRBJ2-7, with 10 bases that match TRBD1. There are 15 residues in the CDR3. V shed 3 bases and J 5 bases; nucleotides not matched to a gene: 7. Germline V gene data show CDR1 as LGHDT and CDR2 as YNNKEL (reference sequence). The DNA for the CDR3 is TGTGCCAGCAGCCAGACCGGGACAGGGGCCCACGAGCAGTACTTC. As protein: CASSQTGTGAHEQYF.

The chain recombines TRBV28 with TRBJ1-3; no clear D gene. This CDR3 is built from 15 residues. CDR1 and CDR2 (germline): MDHEN, SYDVKM. The germline V and J ends were trimmed by 2 bases and 2 bases, with 10 bases remaining between them. In nucleotides, the CDR3 is TGTGCCAGCAGTTTAAGTATAGGCCCTGGAAACACCATATATTTT. Translation gives CASSLSIGPGNTIYF.

Remarks on this clonotype: One end of the junction varies from germline; a read error may be responsible. The gene calls are TRBV2 and TRBJ2-2, with D perhaps matching TRBD1 (6 bases). This CDR3 has 17 amino acids. Germline assignment: CDR1 SNHLY and CDR2 FYNNEI. This CDR3 reads CASSVINRASNTGELLF. The CDR3 DNA follows: TGTGCCAGCAGTGTTATAAACAGGGCCTCGAACACCGGGGAGCTGCTTTTT.

The genes are TRBV6-2 or TRBV6-3 and TRBJ2-5, with 8 positions matching TRBD2. The CDR3 totals 15 residues. Germline V gives CDR1 MNHEY, CDR2 SVGEGT. The V gene end was trimmed by 4 bases and the J gene end by 5 bases; junction bases not matched to a gene: 9. In DNA, the CDR3 is TGTGCCAGCAGTTGGGGACTAGGACACGCGGAGACCCAGTACTTC. Encoded protein: CASSWGLGHAETQYF.